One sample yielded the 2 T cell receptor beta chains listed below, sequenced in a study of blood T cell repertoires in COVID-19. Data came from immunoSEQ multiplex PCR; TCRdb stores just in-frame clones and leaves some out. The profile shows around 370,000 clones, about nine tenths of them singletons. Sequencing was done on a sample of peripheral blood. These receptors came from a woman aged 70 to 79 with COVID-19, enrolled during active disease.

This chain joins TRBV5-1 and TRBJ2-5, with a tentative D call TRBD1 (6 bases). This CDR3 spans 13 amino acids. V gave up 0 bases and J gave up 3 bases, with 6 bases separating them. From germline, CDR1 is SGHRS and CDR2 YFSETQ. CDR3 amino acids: CASSLEGEETQYF. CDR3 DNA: TGCGCCAGCAGCTTGGAGGGGGAAGAGACCCAGTACTTC.

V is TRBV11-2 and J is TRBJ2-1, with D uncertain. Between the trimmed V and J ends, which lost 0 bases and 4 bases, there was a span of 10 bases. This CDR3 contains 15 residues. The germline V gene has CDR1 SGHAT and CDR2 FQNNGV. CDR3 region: CASSLDYYGYNEQFF. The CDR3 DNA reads TGTGCCAGCAGCTTAGATTATTACGGGTACAATGAGCAGTTCTTC.